Presented here are 13 T cell receptor beta chains from one specimen sequenced in a study of T cells in Graves' hyperthyroidism and ophthalmopathy. From RNA transcripts, TCR beta CDR3 regions were amplified. When the TCR CDR3 underwent first-round RT-PCR, the HTBI primer set was used. TCRdb processed the multiplex PCR reads anew with MiXCR; each CDR3 protein has one entry. The table includes almost 600,000 distinct CDR3 sequences, about 45% detected once. Sequencing was carried out using peripheral blood or thyroid tissue (not recorded which). The origin of the receptors is a young woman with Graves' hyperthyroidism.

This clonotype was seen many times. The rearrangement joins TRBV19 to TRBJ2-2; D unresolved. The ends were cut back, 4 bases at V and 6 bases at J, with 9 bases in the middle. The CDR3 is made up of 13 amino acids. The germline V gene has CDR1 LNHDA and CDR2 SQIVND (reference sequence). The chain's CDR3 is CASSKVRAGELFF. The CDR3 DNA is TGTGCCAGTAGTAAGGTCCGCGCCGGGGAGCTGTTTTTT. The variable domain in full, completed from reference TRBV19 and TRBJ2-2, reads DGGITQSPKYLFRKEGQNVTLSCEQNLNHDAMYWYRQDPGQGLRLIYYSQIVNDFQKGDIAEGYSVSREKKESFPLTVTSAQKNPTAFYLCASSKVRAGELFFGEGSRLTVL.

The rearrangement joins TRBV29-1 to TRBJ1-1, with TRBD1 matching 7 bases. The CDR3 runs to 14 residues. Germline lookup yields CDR1 SQVTM and CDR2 ANQGSEA. CDR3 residues: CSFIAGGPNTEAFF. CDR3 coding DNA: TGCAGTTTTATTGCAGGGGGGCCCAACACTGAAGCTTTCTTT.

This clonotype was counted many times. This rearrangement joins TRBV19 to TRBJ1-1; perhaps TRBD1 as D (5 bases). Looked up from germline, CDR1 is LNHDA and CDR2 is SQIVND (reference sequence). There are 16 residues in the CDR3. The ends were cut back, 10 bases at V and 3 bases at J, with 24 bases in the middle. Here the CDR3 reads CAIRRGDAQGDTEAFF. CDR3 nucleotides: TGTGCCATTCGACGTGGTGATGCTCAGGGTGACACTGAAGCTTTCTTT.

This clonotype was counted at least ten times. The genes are TRBV14 and TRBJ1-1, with a weak D call TRBD1 (5 bases). Trimming left V 0 bases short and J 5 bases short, with 16 bases between. This CDR3 is 16 amino acids long. CDR1 is SGHDN, CDR2 FVKESK, per germline. CDR3 protein: CASSQDWGGSGTEAFF. CDR3 bases: TGTGCCAGCAGCCAAGATTGGGGCGGGTCGGGGACTGAAGCTTTCTTT. Full variable domain (missing parts from reference TRBV14 and TRBJ1-1): EAGVTQFPSHSVIEKGQTVTLRCDPISGHDNLYWYRRVMGKEIKFLLHFVKESKQDESGMPNNRFLAERTGGTYSTLKVQPAELEDSGVYFCASSQDWGGSGTEAFFGQGTRLTVV.

The table lists this clonotype with many counts. The J gene is TRBJ1-5, the V gene TRBV12-5; D is perhaps TRBD1 (6 bases). From germline, CDR1 is LGHNT and CDR2 FRNRAP. This CDR3 spans 13 amino acids. Trimming removed 7 bases at V and 9 bases at J, with 16 bases between. The CDR3 DNA follows: TGTGCTAGTGCCCTTAACAGGGAAGCGCCCCAGCATTTT. It codes for CASALNREAPQHF.

As concerns this clonotype: This clone may be a read error of a much larger clone one base away. The V and J genes are TRBV7-6 and TRBJ2-7; D is perhaps TRBD1 or TRBD2 (6 bases each). Germline loops: CDR1 SGHVS, CDR2 FNYEAQ. The CDR3 runs 17 residues. The CDR3 DNA follows: TGTGCCGGCAGCTTGGAGGGACAACCTTTATACTCCTACGAGCAGTACTTC. Its protein is CAGSLEGQPLYSYEQYF.

This clonotype was detected ten times or more. J is TRBJ2-2 and V is TRBV19, with D tentatively TRBD1 or TRBD2 (6 bases each). Germline V CDR1 and CDR2: LNHDA, SQIVND (reference sequence). The CDR3 is 15 amino acids. V was pared by 6 bases and J by 5 bases, with 16 bases between. CDR3 region: CASSPHGGRTGELFF. Written as DNA, the CDR3 is TGTGCCAGTAGCCCACACGGGGGCAGGACCGGGGAGCTGTTTTTT.

This chain links TRBV7-9 with TRBJ1-4; TRBD1 might be the D (5 bases). Germline V lookup: CDR1 SEHNR, CDR2 FQNEAQ (reference sequence). The V end was cut by 8 bases, the J end by 4 bases, with 14 bases between. The CDR3 consists of 14 residues. The CDR3 sequence is CASSPQGHNEKLFF. CDR3 sequence (DNA): TGTGCCAGCTCACCTCAGGGTCATAATGAAAAACTGTTTTTT.

J is TRBJ1-4 and V is TRBV29-1, with TRBD1 identical over 7 bases. The CDR3 runs 12 residues. Germline CDR1 and CDR2: SQVTM and ANQGSEA. V was clipped by 6 bases and J by 7 bases; unmatched bases: 5. The CDR3 sequence: CSVKGATEKLFF. CDR3 DNA: TGCAGCGTCAAGGGGGCGACTGAAAAACTGTTTTTT.

This clonotype was recorded at least ten times. The rearrangement joins TRBV7-2 to TRBJ2-2, with D tentatively TRBD2 (5 bases). The CDR3 extends over 13 amino acids. CDR1 and CDR2 from the germline V gene are SGHTA and FQGNSA. The V end lost 5 bases, the J end lost 8 bases, and 12 bases lay between the germline ends. The CDR3, as DNA: TGTGCCAGCAGCGCTAAGCGGTGGGGGGAGCTGTTTTTT. The encoded protein is CASSAKRWGELFF.

The chain couples TRBV20-1 to TRBJ1-5, with TRBD1 matching 9 bases. V dropped 6 bases and J dropped 7; count of bases not matched to a gene: 13. This CDR3 spans 15 amino acids. The germline V gene has CDR1 DFQATT and CDR2 SNEGSKA (reference sequence). The CDR3 protein is CSAPLSGTGKQPQHF. CDR3 sequence (DNA): TGCAGTGCCCCCCTCAGCGGGACAGGGAAGCAGCCCCAGCATTTT.

This clonotype was recorded once. The CDR3 region has the DNA TGCGCCAGCCTGGCAACTAATGAAAAACTGTTTTTT. Translation gives CASLATNEKLFF. This chain joins TRBV5-1 and TRBJ1-4; D is uncertain. In germline, CDR1 is SGHRS, CDR2 YFSETQ. V lost 7 bases and J 0 bases, leaving 4 bases between the germline ends. This CDR3 has 12 amino acids.

Many counts were recorded for this clonotype. The chain couples TRBV7-2 to TRBJ2-7; TRBD1 agrees at 7 bases. The CDR3 runs 16 residues. Germline V gene lookup returns CDR1 SGHTA and CDR2 FQGNSA. Losses at the gene ends were 5 bases for V and 4 bases for J; bases not matched to a gene: 14. The DNA for the CDR3 is TGTGCCAGCAGCAAGTCTTACCGGGACAGATCTTACGAGCAGTACTTC. Amino acids: CASSKSYRDRSYEQYF.